This TCR beta chain was captured in a study of T cell clonality in common variable immunodeficiency. Study-level points and caveats: In common variable immunodeficiency, TCR beta chains reportedly carried fewer deletions and N-nucleotide insertions. CVID subjects had higher TCRbeta clonality than healthy controls, most marked in about a third. Repertoire-complication correlations in CVID were limited by patient heterogeneity.

This clone was detected many times. Its target is unknown. Coverage ceases 3 residues before the CDR3 finishes, and the germline J gene fills in the end. Germline values: CDR1 LNHDA, CDR2 SQIVND (reference sequence). V lost 6 bases, J lost 3 bases, and 6 bases stayed unmatched. The CDR3 runs 14 residues. Only in-frame clones appear in the TCRdb table, and some are missing; sequencing was by immunoSEQ multiplex PCR. There are over 55,000 clones in the sample, none observed a single time. This TCR was recovered from a person aged 18-69 years in good health. Sequencing was performed on peripheral blood mononuclear cells. The J gene is TRBJ2-7, the V gene TRBV19; 9 nucleotides line up with TRBD2. This CDR3 reads CASRVSGSDYEQYF. The sequenced part of the CDR3 DNA is TGTGCCAGTAGAGTTAGCGGGAGCGACTACGAG.